This entry lists 27 T cell receptor beta chains sequenced from one sample in a study of preoperative IRX-2 immunotherapy in early breast cancer. Regarding treatment: preoperative locoregional IRX-2 cytokine immunotherapy. TCRdb's table, derived via immunoSEQ multiplex PCR, lists solely in-frame clones and lacks some. The sample holds some 19,000 clones, over 80% seen once. Sequencing used lymph node tissue, obtained after IRX-2 immunotherapy. These receptors originate from a human donor with breast cancer.

The rearrangement links TRBV6-8 to TRBJ2-2, with D tentatively TRBD2 (7 bases). V dropped 2 bases and J dropped 6 bases, with 16 bases sitting between them. The CDR3 spans 16 residues. Germline values: CDR1 MNHGY, CDR2 SAAAGT. The CDR3 is CASSYTILGGPGELFF. The CDR3 DNA reads TGTGCCAGCAGTTACACTATCCTCGGGGGGCCCGGGGAGCTGTTTTTT.

The table lists this clone with a few counts. The J gene is TRBJ2-2, the V gene TRBV11-3, with a weak D call TRBD2 (6 bases). This CDR3 region has 15 residues. V shed 0 bases and J shed 4 bases, with 9 bases lying between them. The V gene's germline CDR1 is SGHNT and CDR2 YENEEA. The CDR3 DNA reads as TGTGCCAGCAGCTTAGAGACTAGTTTCACCGGGGAGCTGTTTTTT. Its protein is CASSLETSFTGELFF.

The chain links TRBV6-8 to TRBJ1-6; 7 positions agree with TRBD1. This CDR3 spans 12 amino acids. Germline values: CDR1 MNHGY, CDR2 SAAAGT. Trimming removed 6 bases from V and 10 bases from J; junction bases left unmatched: 3. The CDR3 loop reads CASRDRDSPLHF. The CDR3 DNA reads TGTGCCAGCAGAGACAGGGACTCACCCCTCCACTTT.

This clone was detected a few times. V is TRBV6-8 and J is TRBJ2-7, with 9 bases fitting TRBD2. The trim removed 0 bases at V and 6 bases at J, leaving 6 bases unmatched. Germline assignment: CDR1 MNHGY and CDR2 SAAAGT. The CDR3 length is 15 residues. In DNA form, the CDR3 reads TGTGCCAGCAGTTACTCTAGCGGGAGTGGTTTCGAGCAGTACTTC. The encoded protein is CASSYSSGSGFEQYF.

This clone has a single count. The J gene is TRBJ2-7, the V gene TRBV7-6; 9 positions agree with TRBD1. The J segment lost 6 bases and the V segment lost 5 bases, leaving 8 bases of the junction unmatched. The CDR3 covers 14 residues. Germline CDR1 SGHVS, CDR2 FNYEAQ. CDR3 sequence reads: CASSPGGTGLEQYF. The CDR3 region has the DNA TGTGCCAGCAGCCCAGGCGGGACAGGGCTCGAGCAGTACTTC.

This chain uses TRBV25-1 with TRBJ1-6; the D is unclear. The V and J ends lost 2 bases and 7 bases respectively, with 6 bases between them. The germline V gene has CDR1 MGHDK and CDR2 SYGVNS. The CDR3 is 13 amino acids. CDR3 DNA sequence: TGTGCCAGCAGTGAAAAGACGAATTCACCCCTCCACTTT. Protein product: CASSEKTNSPLHF.

The chain combines TRBV12-5 with TRBJ2-5; 7 nucleotides align to TRBD1. This CDR3 is built from 13 residues. The germline V gene has CDR1 LGHNT and CDR2 FRNRAP. CDR3 protein: CGNRGSQKETQYF. The CDR3, as DNA: TGTGGGAACAGGGGATCCCAAAAGGAGACCCAGTACTTC. Based on the CDR3 plus reference TRBV12-5 and TRBJ2-5, the full variable domain is DARVTQTPRHKVTEMGQEVTMRCQPILGHNTVFWYRQTMMQGLELLAYFRNRAPLDDSGMPKDRFSAEMPDATLATLKIQPSEPRDSAVYFCGNRGSQKETQYFGPGTRLLVL.

The chain carries TRBV5-1 and TRBJ2-7; 7 bases agree with TRBD1. The CDR3 covers 16 residues. V trimming: 4 bases; J trimming: 0 bases; junction bases outside the gene matches: 10. Looked up from germline, CDR1 is SGHRS and CDR2 is YFSETQ. CDR3 in amino acids: CASSLLVGDSSYEQYF. As DNA, the CDR3 is TGCGCCAGCAGCCTGTTAGTGGGGGACAGCTCCTACGAGCAGTACTTC.

V is TRBV6-8 and J is TRBJ2-5, with 7 bases that match TRBD2. CDR3 size: 15 residues. Germline assignment: CDR1 MNHGY and CDR2 SAAAGT. J lost 2 bases, V lost 6 bases, and 9 bases had no gene match. Here the CDR3 reads CASRFVAGQQETQYF. The CDR3 DNA reads TGTGCCAGCAGATTTGTAGCGGGCCAACAAGAGACCCAGTACTTC.

The chain couples TRBV7-1 to TRBJ1-4; D possibly corresponds to TRBD1 (6 bases). TRBV7-1 is an ORF, with its function uncertain. V lost 4 bases and J 3 bases, leaving 15 bases between the germline ends. The CDR3 spans 16 residues. Here the CDR3 DNA reads TGTGCCAGCAGCTTGGAGCAGGGGCTGGCTAATGAAAAACTGTTTTTT. Translating it yields CASSLEQGLANEKLFF.

This clone was seen only once. The chain couples TRBV18 to TRBJ1-1; D remains unclear. Germline V gene sequence: CDR1 KGHSH, CDR2 LQKENI. This CDR3 has 16 residues. Trimming removed 0 bases at V and 1 base at J, with 12 bases between. The CDR3 here is CASSPPEGTRNTEAFF. The CDR3, as DNA: TGTGCCAGCTCACCACCCGAGGGTACCCGGAACACTGAAGCTTTCTTT.

The chain recombines TRBV11-3 with TRBJ2-5; possible D gene TRBD1, 6 bases. The CDR3 covers 14 residues. CDR1 is SGHNT and CDR2 is YENEEA in the germline V gene. Trimming left V 5 bases short and J 4 bases short, with 14 bases between. CDR3 region: CASSGGPRRETQYF. Here the CDR3 DNA reads TGTGCCAGCAGCGGGGGCCCAAGGCGAGAGACCCAGTACTTC.

The gene calls are TRBV19 and TRBJ2-2; TRBD1 agrees at 10 bases. With V trimmed by 4 bases and J by 5 bases, 7 bases remained unmatched. The germline V gene has CDR1 LNHDA and CDR2 SQIVND (reference sequence). This CDR3 has 16 amino acids. The CDR3 loop reads CASSTQGTGATGELFF. As DNA, the CDR3 is TGTGCCAGTAGTACCCAAGGGACAGGGGCGACCGGGGAGCTGTTTTTT.

This rearrangement joins TRBV19 to TRBJ2-3, with 8 bases fitting TRBD2. Trimming at V came to 4 bases and at J to 6 bases, leaving 9 bases not matched to a gene. This CDR3 has 15 amino acids. Germline CDR1 reads LNHDA; CDR2 reads SQIVND (reference sequence). The CDR3 coding sequence is TGTGCCAGTAGTACGAACGGGGGGGCCGGGGATACGCAGTATTTT. Translated: CASSTNGGAGDTQYF.

This chain uses TRBV12-5 with TRBJ2-5, with 14 bases identical to TRBD2. Germline lookup yields CDR1 LGHNT and CDR2 FRNRAP. CDR3 length equals 14 residues. This chain's CDR3 is CASRLAGGPETQYF. The CDR3 bases are TGTGCCAGTCGACTAGCGGGAGGGCCGGAGACCCAGTACTTC.

The gene calls are TRBV11-3 and TRBJ1-4; a weak D match, TRBD1 (6 bases). The V gene's germline CDR1 is SGHNT and CDR2 YENEEA. V dropped 5 bases and J dropped 5 bases, with 12 bases sitting between them. CDR3 length equals 14 residues. CDR3 sequence (DNA): TGTGCCAGCAGCCCCGGGACAATAAATGAAAAACTGTTTTTT. Protein product: CASSPGTINEKLFF.

The chain employs TRBV2 and TRBJ1-5; D not resolved. The ends were cut back, 4 bases at V and 2 bases at J, with 6 bases in the middle. This CDR3 spans 13 amino acids. In germline, CDR1 is SNHLY, CDR2 FYNNEI. This CDR3 is CASSVGGNQPQHF. DNA for the CDR3: TGTGCCAGCAGTGTTGGGGGCAATCAGCCCCAGCATTTT.

CDR3 loop: CASSGGFTEAFF. The CDR3 DNA reads as TGTGCCAGTTCGGGAGGGTTCACTGAAGCTTTCTTT. V usage is TRBV19 and J usage is TRBJ1-1; no clear D gene. Trimming removed 8 bases at V and 4 bases at J, with 11 bases between. CDR1 is LNHDA, CDR2 SQIVND, per germline (reference sequence). CDR3 length: 12 residues.

The chain couples TRBV5-1 to TRBJ1-3, with no clear D. Germline-derived CDR1 and CDR2 are SGHRS and YFSETQ. The CDR3 extends over 17 amino acids. Trimming took 0 bases from V and 1 from J, leaving 14 bases between them. In DNA form, the CDR3 reads TGCGCCAGCAGCTTGGATGCAGGACCTAGATCTGGAAACACCATATATTTT. It specifies CASSLDAGPRSGNTIYF.

CDR3 sequence reads: CASRGTAVNTEAFF. The CDR3 nucleotides read TGTGCCAGCAGGGGAACGGCCGTGAACACTGAAGCTTTCTTT. The chain has TRBV28 and TRBJ1-1; D is unclear. In germline, CDR1 is MDHEN, CDR2 SYDVKM. V lost 6 bases, J lost 0 bases, and 11 bases lay in between. The CDR3 is 14 amino acids.

This clone appeared a few times. V and J are TRBV19 and TRBJ2-5, with D perhaps matching TRBD1 (5 bases). Trimming cost V 5 bases and J 10 bases, with 20 bases left between them. Germline V gives CDR1 LNHDA, CDR2 SQIVND (reference sequence). CDR3 length: 14 residues. For the CDR3, the DNA is TGTGCCAGTAGTCGCCACTCGACAGAAGAGGACCAGTACTTC. It yields the protein CASSRHSTEEDQYF.

The J gene is TRBJ2-1, the V gene TRBV10-2; 7 bases align to TRBD2. The germline V gene encodes CDR1 WSHSY and CDR2 SAAADI. The CDR3 covers 15 residues. With V trimmed by 5 bases and J by 9 bases, 13 bases remained unmatched. CDR3 amino acids: CASSPIAGVPGEQFF. For the CDR3, the DNA is TGCGCCAGCAGTCCTATTGCGGGAGTTCCGGGTGAGCAGTTCTTC.

J is TRBJ1-2 and V is TRBV2; D may be TRBD1 (6 bases). Trimming took 4 bases from V and 8 from J, leaving 14 bases between them. This CDR3 is 13 amino acids long. Germline V gene sequence: CDR1 SNHLY, CDR2 FYNNEI. CDR3 coding DNA: TGTGCCAGCAGTGTTGTCACAGGGTCGGGCTACACCTTC. Its protein is CASSVVTGSGYTF.

The rearrangement uses TRBV15 and TRBJ1-2; no definite D call. The CDR3 has 16 residues. Germline-derived CDR1 and CDR2 are LNHNV and YYDKDF (reference sequence). The ends were cut back, 1 base at V and 4 bases at J, with 16 bases in the middle. CDR3 loop: CATSRAPTSHRYGYTF. Written as DNA, the CDR3 is TGTGCCACCAGCAGAGCGCCGACGTCCCACCGCTATGGCTACACCTTC.

The CDR3, as DNA: TGTGCCAGCTCACCTCAAGGGGGGAGAACTGAAGCTTTCTTT. Translated, it gives CASSPQGGRTEAFF. This rearrangement joins TRBV18 to TRBJ1-1, with a tentative D call TRBD1 (6 bases). CDR1 is KGHSH and CDR2 is LQKENI in the germline V gene. CDR3 length: 14 residues. Between the trimmed V and J ends, which lost 3 bases and 5 bases, there was a span of 13 bases. The full variable domain, completed using reference TRBV18 and TRBJ1-1, is NAGVMQNPRHLVRRRGQEARLRCSPMKGHSHVYWYRQLPEEGLKFMVYLQKENIIDESGMPKERFSAEFPKEGPSILRIQQVVRGDSAAYFCASSPQGGRTEAFFGQGTRLTVV.

V usage is TRBV19 and J usage is TRBJ1-5, with D perhaps matching TRBD1 (5 bases). The V gene's germline CDR1 is LNHDA and CDR2 SQIVND (reference sequence). This CDR3 has 14 amino acids. V was pared by 5 bases and J by 6 bases, with 14 bases between. This CDR3 reads CASSPQRGLQPQHF. The CDR3 DNA is TGTGCCAGTAGTCCGCAGAGGGGTCTTCAGCCCCAGCATTTT. Full variable domain (missing parts from reference TRBV19 and TRBJ1-5): DGGITQSPKYLFRKEGQNVTLSCEQNLNHDAMYWYRQDPGQGLRLIYYSQIVNDFQKGDIAEGYSVSREKKESFPLTVTSAQKNPTAFYLCASSPQRGLQPQHFGDGTRLSIL.

The genes are TRBV5-1 and TRBJ1-4, with 9 bases matching TRBD1. Trimming took 3 bases from V and 5 from J; bases not matched to a gene: 5. Germline V gives CDR1 SGHRS, CDR2 YFSETQ. The CDR3 is 15 amino acids. CDR3 sequence: CASSSRDRVNEKLFF. CDR3 in DNA: TGCGCCAGCAGCTCCCGGGACAGGGTAAATGAAAAACTGTTTTTT. The full variable domain, in which reference TRBV5-1 and TRBJ1-4 provide the parts outside the CDR3, is KAGVTQTPRYLIKTRGQQVTLSCSPISGHRSVSWYQQTPGQGLQFLFEYFSETQRNKGNFPGRFSGRQFSNSRSEMNVSTLELGDSALYLCASSSRDRVNEKLFFGSGTQLSVL.